The 7 T cell receptor beta chains in this list originate from one sample, sequenced in a study of cytomegalovirus exposure and HLA in healthy donors. PCR amplification relied on 60 Vbeta primers (plus 13 Jbeta primers). The repertoire was sequenced with immunoSEQ multiplex PCR; TCRdb's copy has only in-frame clones and lacks some. The sample gives about 150,000 clones, 84% of which show up once; more than 4% is in the top ten. The sample consisted of PBMCs. These receptors all come from a man aged 18 to 29 in good health and CMV-seronegative.

V is TRBV5-4 and J is TRBJ2-7; D possibly corresponds to TRBD2 (5 bases). The V gene's germline CDR1 is SGHNT and CDR2 YYREEE (reference sequence). The CDR3 sequence is 15 residues long. V was clipped by 2 bases and J by 4 bases, with 16 bases between them. The DNA for the CDR3 is TGTGCCAGCAGCTTCGGTGTAGCGACTGAGTACGAGCAGTACTTC. It encodes CASSFGVATEYEQYF.

This sequence joins TRBV9 and TRBJ1-2; 7 bases line up with TRBD1. Trimming cost V 0 bases and J 4 bases; bases outside gene matches: 9. Germline loops: CDR1 SGDLS, CDR2 YYNGEE. The CDR3 loop spans 16 amino acids. The CDR3 protein is CASSVATGMFSYGYTF. The CDR3 nucleotides are TGTGCCAGCAGCGTAGCGACAGGGATGTTTTCCTATGGCTACACCTTC.

The chain uses TRBV28 and TRBJ2-5; D is unresolved. V shed 3 bases and J shed 5 bases, with 10 bases lying between them. Germline assignment: CDR1 MDHEN and CDR2 SYDVKM. The CDR3 consists of 13 residues. CDR3 DNA sequence: TGTGCCAGCAGTTTTGACTCTAGGGAGACCCAGTACTTC. It yields the protein CASSFDSRETQYF.

The gene calls are TRBV7-2 and TRBJ1-2, with a weak D call TRBD1 (5 bases). V was pared by 5 bases and J by 4 bases, with 11 bases between. The CDR3 consists of 13 residues. Germline V gene sequence: CDR1 SGHTA, CDR2 FQGNSA. CDR3 sequence reads: CASSAGLVYGYTF. The CDR3 nucleotides are TGTGCCAGCAGCGCAGGGTTGGTCTATGGCTACACCTTC.

This clone was observed once. J is TRBJ2-1 and V is TRBV6-6; 15 bases line up with TRBD2. Germline CDR1 reads MNHNY; CDR2 reads SVGAGI (reference sequence). The CDR3 has 15 amino acids. J lost 8 bases, V lost 5 bases, and 4 bases had no gene match. As DNA, the CDR3 is TGTGCCAGCAGTGCCCGGACTAGCGGGAGGGATGAGCAGTTCTTC. It is translated as CASSARTSGRDEQFF.

Written as DNA, the CDR3 is TGTGCCAGCAGCTACCTGGACAACTCCTACGAGCAGTACTTC. It encodes CASSYLDNSYEQYF. The chain is built from TRBV5-4 and TRBJ2-7, with a tentative D call TRBD1 (5 bases). Germline V gene lookup returns CDR1 SGHNT and CDR2 YYREEE (reference sequence). The CDR3 contains 14 residues. V was cut by 3 bases and J by 0 bases, with 10 bases left in between.

The rearrangement links TRBV2 to TRBJ2-7; 8 positions agree with TRBD1. CDR3 size: 15 residues. With 4 bases clipped from V and 7 bases from J, the junction kept 12 bases outside the gene matches. CDR1 SNHLY and CDR2 FYNNEI come from the germline V gene. The CDR3: CASSVLDRVNREQYF. CDR3 in DNA: TGTGCCAGCAGTGTATTGGACAGGGTTAATAGGGAGCAGTACTTC.